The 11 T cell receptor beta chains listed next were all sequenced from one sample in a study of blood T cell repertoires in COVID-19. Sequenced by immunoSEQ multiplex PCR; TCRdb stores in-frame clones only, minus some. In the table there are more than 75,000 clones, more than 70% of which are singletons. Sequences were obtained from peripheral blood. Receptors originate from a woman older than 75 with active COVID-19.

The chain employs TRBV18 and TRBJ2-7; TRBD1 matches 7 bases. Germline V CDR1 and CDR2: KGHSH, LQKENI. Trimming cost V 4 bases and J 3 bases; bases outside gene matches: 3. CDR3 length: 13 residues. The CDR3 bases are TGTGCCAGCTCACAGGCAGGGGGCTACGAGCAGTACTTC. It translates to CASSQAGGYEQYF.

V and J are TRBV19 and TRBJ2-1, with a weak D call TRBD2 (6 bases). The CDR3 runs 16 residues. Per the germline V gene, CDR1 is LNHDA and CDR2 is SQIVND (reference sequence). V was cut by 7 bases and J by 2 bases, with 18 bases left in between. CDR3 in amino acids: CASTKLANRAYNEQFF. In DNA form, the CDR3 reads TGTGCCAGTACTAAACTAGCTAACCGTGCCTACAATGAGCAGTTCTTC.

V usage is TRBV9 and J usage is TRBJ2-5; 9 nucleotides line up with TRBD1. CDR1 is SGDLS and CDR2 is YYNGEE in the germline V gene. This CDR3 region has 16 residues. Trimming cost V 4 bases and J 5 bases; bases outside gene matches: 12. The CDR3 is CASSPRTGAAVETQYF. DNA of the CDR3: TGTGCCAGCAGCCCCCGGACAGGGGCCGCCGTGGAGACCCAGTACTTC.

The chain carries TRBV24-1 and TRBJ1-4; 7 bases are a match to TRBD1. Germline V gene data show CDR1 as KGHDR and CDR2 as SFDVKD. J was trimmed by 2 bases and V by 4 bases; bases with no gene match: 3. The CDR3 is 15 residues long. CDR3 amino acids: CATSDTQGTNEKLFF. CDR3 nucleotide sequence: TGTGCCACCAGTGACACACAGGGGACTAATGAAAAACTGTTTTTT.

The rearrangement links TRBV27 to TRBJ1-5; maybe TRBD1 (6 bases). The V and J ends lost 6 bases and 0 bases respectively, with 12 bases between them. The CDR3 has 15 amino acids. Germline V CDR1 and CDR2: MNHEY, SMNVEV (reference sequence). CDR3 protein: CASSSGVYSNQPQHF. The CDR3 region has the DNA TGTGCCAGCAGCTCAGGGGTTTATAGCAATCAGCCCCAGCATTTT.

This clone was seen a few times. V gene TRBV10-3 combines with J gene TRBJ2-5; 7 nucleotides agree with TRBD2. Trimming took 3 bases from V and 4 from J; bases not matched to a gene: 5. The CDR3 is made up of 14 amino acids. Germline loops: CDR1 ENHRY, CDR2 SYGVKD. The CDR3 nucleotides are TGTGCCATCAGTGATGGGGGGGTGCCAGAGACCCAGTACTTC. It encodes CAISDGGVPETQYF.

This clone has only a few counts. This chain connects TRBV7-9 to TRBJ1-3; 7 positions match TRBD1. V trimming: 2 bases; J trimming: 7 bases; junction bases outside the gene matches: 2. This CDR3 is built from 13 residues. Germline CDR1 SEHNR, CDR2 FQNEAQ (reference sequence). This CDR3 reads CASSLPGGNTIYF. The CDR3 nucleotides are TGTGCCAGCAGCTTACCAGGGGGTAACACCATATATTTT. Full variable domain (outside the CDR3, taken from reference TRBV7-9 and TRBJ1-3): DTGVSQNPRHKITKRGQNVTFRCDPISEHNRLYWYRQTLGQGPEFLTYFQNEAQLEKSRLLSDRFSAERPKGSFSTLEIQRTEQGDSAMYLCASSLPGGNTIYFGEGSWLTVV.

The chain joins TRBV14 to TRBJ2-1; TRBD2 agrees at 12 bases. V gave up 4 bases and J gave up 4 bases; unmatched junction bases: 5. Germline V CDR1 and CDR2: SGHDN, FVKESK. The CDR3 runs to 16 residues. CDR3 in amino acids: CASSLPGLAGYNEQFF. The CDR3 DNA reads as TGTGCCAGCAGCCTCCCCGGACTAGCGGGGTACAATGAGCAGTTCTTC. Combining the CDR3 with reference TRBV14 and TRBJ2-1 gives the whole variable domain EAGVTQFPSHSVIEKGQTVTLRCDPISGHDNLYWYRRVMGKEIKFLLHFVKESKQDESGMPNNRFLAERTGGTYSTLKVQPAELEDSGVYFCASSLPGLAGYNEQFFGPGTRLTVL.

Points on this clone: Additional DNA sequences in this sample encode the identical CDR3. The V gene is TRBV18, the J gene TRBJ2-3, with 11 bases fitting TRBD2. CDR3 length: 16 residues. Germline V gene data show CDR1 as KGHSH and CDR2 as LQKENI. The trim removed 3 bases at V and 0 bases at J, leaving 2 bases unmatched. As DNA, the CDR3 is TGTGCCAGCTCACCTGGGACTAGCGGAAGCACAGATACGCAGTATTTT. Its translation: CASSPGTSGSTDTQYF.

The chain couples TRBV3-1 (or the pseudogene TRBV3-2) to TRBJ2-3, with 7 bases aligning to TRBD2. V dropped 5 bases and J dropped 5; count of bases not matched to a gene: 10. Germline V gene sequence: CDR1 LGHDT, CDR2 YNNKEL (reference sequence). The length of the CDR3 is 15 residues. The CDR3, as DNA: TGTGCCAGCAGCTCGAGGACTAGTTCTAAAGATACGCAGTATTTT. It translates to CASSSRTSSKDTQYF.

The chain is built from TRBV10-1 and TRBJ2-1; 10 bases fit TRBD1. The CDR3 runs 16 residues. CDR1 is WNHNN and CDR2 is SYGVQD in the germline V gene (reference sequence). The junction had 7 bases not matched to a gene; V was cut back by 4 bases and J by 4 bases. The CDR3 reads CASSAYGQGVYNEQFF. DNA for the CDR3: TGCGCCAGCAGTGCATACGGACAGGGGGTTTACAATGAGCAGTTCTTC.